This T cell receptor beta chain was identified during a study of early T cells in non-severe SARS-CoV-2 infection. TCRdb recomputed calls from the 5' RACE reads with MiXCR, one row per CDR3 protein. The data hold just under 65,000 distinct CDR3 sequences, with about 11% observed a single time. CDR1 and CDR2 from the germline V gene are SGHVS and FQNEAQ. The CDR3 extends over 13 amino acids. V was shortened by 1 base and J by 4 bases, with 7 bases between the two germline ends. This clonotype was observed many times. The chain links TRBV7-8 to TRBJ1-2; D gene ambiguous. Sequencing was performed on whole blood, taken at baseline. This TCR was recovered from an adult who was a healthcare worker with PCR-confirmed SARS-CoV-2 infection or an uninfected control (not recorded which). CDR3 DNA: TGTGCCAGCAGCTTAGGGCAGGTCTATGGCTACACCTTC. Its translation is CASSLGQVYGYTF.